These 26 T cell receptor beta chains were all obtained from the same sample, sequenced in a study of shared clonotypes between healthy human individuals. Assay used: immunoSEQ multiplex PCR; TCRdb lists only in-frame clones, some missing. The table shows 1 million to 1.3 million clones, with 78% occurring only once. Sequencing was performed on memory CD4+ T cells from PBMCs. Subset: CD45RA-negative fraction. All receptors derive from a man between 18 and 29 years old in good health. Some clones in this sample may be carry-over from other donors' samples.

The V and J genes are TRBV28 and TRBJ1-2; no clear D gene. The germline gives CDR1 MDHEN, CDR2 SYDVKM. The germline V and J ends were trimmed by 5 bases and 8 bases, with 12 bases remaining between them. The CDR3 contains 12 residues. CDR3 sequence reads: CASSRTLRGYTF. The CDR3 nucleotides read TGTGCCAGCAGTCGCACGTTACGGGGCTACACCTTC.

This clone was observed a handful of times. Here the CDR3 reads CASSSRTHYEQYF. The CDR3 nucleotides are TGTGCCAGCAGCTCGCGGACCCACTACGAGCAGTACTTC. The chain uses TRBV7-2 and TRBJ2-7, with unresolved D. Trimming cost V 4 bases and J 3 bases, with 10 bases left between them. CDR1 SGHTA and CDR2 FQGNSA come from the germline V gene. This CDR3 has 13 amino acids.

CDR3: CASSGQSTTDTQYF. Written as DNA, the CDR3 is TGTGCCAGCAGTGGCCAAAGTACCACAGATACGCAGTATTTT. The genes are TRBV2 and TRBJ2-3; no reliable D call. V was pared by 4 bases and J by 2 bases, with 10 bases between. The CDR3 contains 14 residues. Per germline, CDR1 SNHLY and CDR2 FYNNEI.

The chain employs TRBV11-1 and TRBJ2-1; 7 bases line up with TRBD2. This CDR3 region has 13 residues. In germline, CDR1 is SGHAT, CDR2 FQDESV (reference sequence). Trimming took 4 bases from V and 5 from J; bases not matched to a gene: 2. CDR3 residues: CASSSGLNNEQFF. Here the CDR3 DNA reads TGTGCCAGCAGCTCGGGACTAAACAATGAGCAGTTCTTC.

A word on this clone: This clone may be a read error of a much larger clone one base away. The sample carries other DNA sequences with the same CDR3. This sequence joins TRBV5-1 and TRBJ2-2; 11 bases line up with TRBD2. CDR3 length: 15 residues. Germline trimming cut 2 bases from V and 3 bases from J; bases unmatched to any gene: 0. Germline CDR1 SGHRS, CDR2 YFSETQ. CDR3 region: CASSLLAGDTGELFF. The CDR3 coding sequence is TGCGCCAGCAGCTTACTAGCGGGGGACACCGGGGAGCTGTTTTTT.

V and J are TRBV18 and TRBJ1-1; D is unclear. The V gene lost 0 bases and the J gene lost 3 bases, with 5 bases spanning the gap. This CDR3 has 13 amino acids. The V gene's germline CDR1 is KGHSH and CDR2 LQKENI. This CDR3 is CASSPPGYTEAFF. In nucleotides, the CDR3 is TGTGCCAGCTCACCACCCGGGTACACTGAAGCTTTCTTT.

This chain connects TRBV18 to TRBJ2-7; D call uncertain. The V gene's germline CDR1 is KGHSH and CDR2 LQKENI. Between the trimmed V and J ends, which lost 3 bases and 2 bases, there was a span of 11 bases. The CDR3 contains 14 residues. As DNA, the CDR3 is TGTGCCAGCTCACCTATGGACGCCCCCTACGAGCAGTACTTC. Translation: CASSPMDAPYEQYF.

J is TRBJ2-1 and V is TRBV4-2; D is uncertain. V was shortened by 0 bases and J by 9 bases, with 9 bases between the two germline ends. CDR1 LGHNA and CDR2 YNFKEQ come from the germline V gene. This CDR3 is built from 13 residues. For the CDR3, the DNA is TGTGCCAGCAGCCAAGAGCTGGGTGGTGAGCAGTTCTTC. Translating gives CASSQELGGEQFF.

This chain uses TRBV15 with TRBJ2-7; either TRBD1 or TRBD2 may fit D (5 bases each). The CDR3 sequence is 16 residues long. CDR1 and CDR2 (germline): LNHNV, YYDKDF (reference sequence). Trimming shortened V by 5 bases and J by 0 bases, and 17 bases separated the two germline ends. The CDR3 region has the DNA TGTGCCACCAGCCTAAGAGGGCAGGGTAGCTCCTACGAGCAGTACTTC. Translation: CATSLRGQGSSYEQYF.

The V call is TRBV10-3, the J call TRBJ2-7, with 7 bases aligning to TRBD1. Germline V CDR1 and CDR2: ENHRY, SYGVKD. This CDR3 comprises 12 residues. Trimming at V came to 9 bases and at J to 7 bases, leaving 9 bases not matched to a gene. The CDR3 nucleotides read TGTGCCATATCCAGATTACAGGGGGAGCAGTACTTC. Translating it yields CAISRLQGEQYF.

V gene TRBV7-2 combines with J gene TRBJ2-5; D perhaps matches TRBD1 (6 bases). This CDR3 contains 13 residues. V was pared by 2 bases and J by 7 bases, with 11 bases between. From germline, CDR1 is SGHTA and CDR2 FQGNSA. CDR3 protein: CASSLLGGGTQYF. CDR3 nucleotides: TGTGCCAGCAGCTTACTAGGGGGTGGGACCCAGTACTTC. The full variable domain, rest sourced from reference TRBV7-2 and TRBJ2-5, is GAGVSQSPSNKVTEKGKDVELRCDPISGHTALYWYRQSLGQGLEFLIYFQGNSAPDKSGLPSDRFSAERTGGSVSTLTIQRTQQEDSAVYLCASSLLGGGTQYFGPGTRLLVL.

This clone was detected once. V usage is TRBV28 and J usage is TRBJ2-7; TRBD2 matches 12 bases. The junction had 6 bases not matched to a gene; V was cut back by 6 bases and J by 3 bases. This CDR3 contains 15 residues. CDR1 is MDHEN and CDR2 is SYDVKM in the germline V gene. The CDR3 sequence: CASRGTSGYIYEQYF. For the CDR3, the DNA is TGTGCCAGCAGGGGGACTAGCGGGTACATCTACGAGCAGTACTTC.

The chain has TRBV7-9 and TRBJ1-5; D gene uncertain. Germline CDR1 SEHNR, CDR2 FQNEAQ (reference sequence). Deletions cut 5 bases from V and 4 bases from J, with 9 bases between. The CDR3 extends over 13 amino acids. CDR3 coding DNA: TGTGCCAGCAGCCATACGGGAAATCAGCCCCAGCATTTT. The encoded protein is CASSHTGNQPQHF.

The V gene is TRBV5-1, the J gene TRBJ1-1; TRBD1 is a possible D gene (5 bases). Germline values: CDR1 SGHRS, CDR2 YFSETQ. This CDR3 has 15 amino acids. Trimming cost V 0 bases and J 1 base, with 10 bases left between them. The CDR3 bases are TGCGCCAGCAGCTTGGCCTCCGGGGCGAACACTGAAGCTTTCTTT. The encoded protein is CASSLASGANTEAFF.

This clone has just a few counts. This rearrangement joins TRBV4-1 to TRBJ1-5; D unclear. Trimming shortened V by 4 bases and J by 9 bases, and 13 bases separated the two germline ends. Germline CDR1 reads MGHRA; CDR2 reads YSYEKL. This CDR3 region has 13 residues. CDR3 nucleotide sequence: TGCGCCAGCAGCCCCCGTGCTGGAGCGCCCCAGCATTTT. Its translation is CASSPRAGAPQHF.

J is TRBJ2-2 and V is TRBV5-4, with D hard to call. This CDR3 is built from 13 residues. CDR1 is SGHNT and CDR2 is YYREEE in the germline V gene (reference sequence). Trimming removed 4 bases from V and 0 bases from J, with 4 bases in between. CDR3 in amino acids: CASSQANTGELFF. For the CDR3, the DNA is TGTGCCAGCAGCCAAGCGAACACCGGGGAGCTGTTTTTT.

This chain joins TRBV5-4 and TRBJ1-2, with a possible D match to TRBD1 (5 bases). The germline V and J ends were trimmed by 3 bases and 2 bases, with 17 bases remaining between them. The CDR3 is 16 amino acids. Germline CDR1 and CDR2: SGHNT and YYREEE (reference sequence). In DNA form, the CDR3 reads TGTGCCAGCAGCTCCGCCGAGGTACGGGACAACTATGGCTACACCTTC. Translated, it gives CASSSAEVRDNYGYTF.

The V and J genes are TRBV7-9 and TRBJ1-4; D gene ambiguous. This CDR3 spans 17 amino acids. Deletions cut 3 bases from V and 7 bases from J, with 21 bases between. Germline assignment: CDR1 SEHNR and CDR2 FQNEAQ (reference sequence). The CDR3 region has the DNA TGTGCCAGCAGCTTCCATGAGGTACCCCAACGGGGTGAAAAACTGTTTTTT. This translates into CASSFHEVPQRGEKLFF.

The chain combines TRBV7-9 with TRBJ2-1; 9 bases align to TRBD2. V trimming: 1 base; J trimming: 7 bases; junction bases outside the gene matches: 11. Germline CDR1 SEHNR, CDR2 FQNEAQ (reference sequence). The CDR3 is 17 amino acids. DNA of the CDR3: TGTGCCAGCAGCTTAGTCGAGCGGGAGGTCGGTCCTAATGAGCAGTTCTTC. Encoded protein: CASSLVEREVGPNEQFF.

This chain links TRBV28 with TRBJ2-7, with D hard to call. V lost 6 bases to trimming and J lost 4 bases, with 10 bases between them. Germline V gene lookup returns CDR1 MDHEN and CDR2 SYDVKM. The CDR3 is made up of 12 amino acids. The CDR3 nucleotides are TGTGCCAGCAGCAGAGGTTTTTACGAGCAGTACTTC. The encoded protein is CASSRGFYEQYF.

A note on this clone: At the DNA level, this CDR3 is encoded by other sequences in the same sample as well. V and J are TRBV5-1 and TRBJ1-1; a weak D match, TRBD1 (6 bases). The V gene's germline CDR1 is SGHRS and CDR2 YFSETQ. V lost 0 bases, J lost 5 bases, and 11 bases lay in between. The CDR3 is made up of 14 amino acids. CDR3 amino acids: CASSLDRVGTEAFF. CDR3 nucleotide sequence: TGCGCCAGCAGCTTGGACAGGGTGGGGACTGAAGCTTTCTTT. Looking up the rest from reference TRBV5-1 and TRBJ1-1 gives the full variable domain: KAGVTQTPRYLIKTRGQQVTLSCSPISGHRSVSWYQQTPGQGLQFLFEYFSETQRNKGNFPGRFSGRQFSNSRSEMNVSTLELGDSALYLCASSLDRVGTEAFFGQGTRLTVV.

The V and J genes are TRBV6-1 and TRBJ1-5; possibly TRBD1 for D (6 bases). Between the trimmed V and J ends, which lost 6 bases and 2 bases, there was a span of 14 bases. Germline CDR1 is MNHNS and CDR2 is SASEGT. The CDR3 totals 15 residues. The CDR3 reads CASRVGGPGNQPQHF. CDR3 bases: TGTGCCAGCAGGGTCGGGGGGCCTGGCAATCAGCCCCAGCATTTT.

The chain joins TRBV27 to TRBJ2-5, with D perhaps TRBD1 or TRBD2 (5 bases each). V shed 3 bases and J shed 4 bases, with 15 bases lying between them. This CDR3 is 15 amino acids long. The germline V gene has CDR1 MNHEY and CDR2 SMNVEV (reference sequence). In nucleotides, the CDR3 is TGTGCCAGCAGTTTGATGGGACGAGACACAGAGACCCAGTACTTC. Translating it yields CASSLMGRDTETQYF.

Of note for this clone: At one end the junction does not follow the germline gene, possibly because of a read error. The V call is TRBV5-4, the J call TRBJ2-1, with 9 bases aligning to TRBD1. There are 13 residues in the CDR3. Germline CDR1 and CDR2: SGHNT and YYREEE (reference sequence). The CDR3 sequence: CAGGTGPTNGQFF. The CDR3 region has the DNA TGTGCCGGGGGGACAGGGCCTACCAATGGGCAGTTCTTC.

On this clone itself: Other DNA sequences in this sample translate to the same CDR3. The chain employs TRBV4-2 and TRBJ2-1, with D possibly matching TRBD2 (5 bases). This CDR3 has 15 residues. The V end was cut by 0 bases, the J end by 5 bases, with 11 bases between. The germline V gene encodes CDR1 LGHNA and CDR2 YNFKEQ. The chain's CDR3 is CASSQEGLADNEQFF. The CDR3 region has the DNA TGTGCCAGCAGCCAAGAAGGGCTAGCCGACAATGAGCAGTTCTTC.

The chain has TRBV2 and TRBJ2-1; 14 bases are a match to TRBD2. The CDR3 totals 14 residues. J lost 8 bases, V lost 6 bases, and 3 bases had no gene match. Germline assignment: CDR1 SNHLY and CDR2 FYNNEI. The CDR3 region is CASRGLAGVYEQFF. Written as DNA, the CDR3 is TGTGCCAGCAGGGGACTAGCGGGAGTGTATGAGCAGTTCTTC.